This T cell receptor beta chain was recorded in a study of cytomegalovirus exposure and HLA in healthy donors. This clone was seen a handful of times. No antigen is known for it. The junction had 7 bases not matched to a gene; V was cut back by 5 bases and J by 4 bases. The CDR3 has 14 residues. Looked up from germline, CDR1 is GTSNPN and CDR2 is SVGIG (reference sequence). Study outcomes and limitations: An analysis was carried out later, and it reportedly showed fewer N-insertions in an Asian-associated ancestry cluster than the roughly 700-donor mean.

Primers included in the PCR were 60 Vbeta and 13 Jbeta primers. The protocol was immunoSEQ multiplex PCR, while the TCRdb copy is restricted to in-frame clones and leaves out a portion. The table lists more than 85,000 clones, more than 65% of them singletons. This chain uses TRBV30 with TRBJ2-1; 8 bases match TRBD1. The specimen sequenced was PBMCs. The TCR sequence derives from a man aged 30-40 years in good health and CMV-seronegative. The CDR3 sequence: CAWSDRESYNEQFF. The DNA for the CDR3 is TGTGCCTGGTCGGACAGGGAAAGTTACAATGAGCAGTTCTTC. The full variable domain, completed using reference TRBV30 and TRBJ2-1, is SQTIHQWPATLVQPVGSPLSLECTVEGTSNPNLYWYRQAAGRGLQLLFYSVGIGQISSEVPQNLSASRPQDRQFILSSKKLLLSDSGFYLCAWSDRESYNEQFFGPGTRLTVL.